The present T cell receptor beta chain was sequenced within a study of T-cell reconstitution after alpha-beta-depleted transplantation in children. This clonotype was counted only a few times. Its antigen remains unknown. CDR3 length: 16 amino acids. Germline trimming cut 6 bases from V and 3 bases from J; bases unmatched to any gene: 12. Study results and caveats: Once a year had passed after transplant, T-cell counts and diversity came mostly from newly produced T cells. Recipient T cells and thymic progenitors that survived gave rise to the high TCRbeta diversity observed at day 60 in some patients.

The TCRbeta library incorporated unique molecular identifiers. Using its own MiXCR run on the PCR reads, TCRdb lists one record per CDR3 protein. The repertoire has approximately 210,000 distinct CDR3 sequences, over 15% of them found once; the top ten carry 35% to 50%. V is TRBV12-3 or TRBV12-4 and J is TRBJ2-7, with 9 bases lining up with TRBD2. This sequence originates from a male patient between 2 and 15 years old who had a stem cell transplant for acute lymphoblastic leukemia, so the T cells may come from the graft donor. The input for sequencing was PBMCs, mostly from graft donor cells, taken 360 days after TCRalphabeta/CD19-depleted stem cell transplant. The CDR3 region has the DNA TGTGCCAGCAGCCCCATCGGGGCACTAGCGGGCTACGAGCAGTACTTC. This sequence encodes CASSPIGALAGYEQYF.